This T cell receptor (beta chain) was recorded in a study of T cell repertoires in cytomegalovirus infection. The study, taken as a whole, reports: Ex vivo, HLA-C-restricted CMV-specific TCR beta clonotypes prevailed over the rest of the response. Summed public TCR beta family frequency identified CMV carriers bearing the relevant HLA.

The germline V gene encodes CDR1 SQVTM and CDR2 ANQGSEA. V lost 6 bases and J 0 bases, leaving 6 bases between the germline ends. CDR3 length: 13 residues. TCRdb re-derived calls from the reads in MiXCR, one entry per CDR3 protein. The sample has 480,000 or so distinct CDR3 sequences, 10% to 12% seen once. This clonotype showed up many times. Its antigen is not known. This clonotype was obtained from a human donor in good health (CMV status not recorded). Some clones in this sample may be carry-over from other donors' samples. V is TRBV29-1 and J is TRBJ2-6, with D unclear. Sequences were obtained from PBMCs. CDR3 amino acids: CSVTDSGANVLTF. CDR3 nucleotide sequence: TGCAGCGTGACCGACTCTGGGGCCAACGTCCTGACTTTC.